This T cell receptor (beta chain) was found in a study of response to subunit inactivated influenza vaccine. Study-level results: The authors proposed limited new T cell recruitment per seasonal influenza vaccination.

Germline V lookup: CDR1 KGHDR, CDR2 SFDVKD. J lost 9 bases, V lost 0 bases, and 3 bases had no gene match. This CDR3 has 14 amino acids. As to this clonotype: Its target is not known.

TCRdb ran MiXCR on the RT-PCR reads and lists one entry per CDR3 protein. The data contain about 520,000 distinct CDR3 sequences, roughly 7.9% of them singletons. Sample: PBMCs from blood, taken roughly 24 months after vaccination. The chain carries TRBV24-1 and TRBJ2-5, with 10 nucleotides matching TRBD2. The clonotype was recovered from a man aged 50 to 69 who received an inactivated influenza vaccine. As DNA, the CDR3 is TGTGCCACCAGTGATTTGACTAGCGGGGAGCCCCAGTACTTC. It encodes CATSDLTSGEPQYF.